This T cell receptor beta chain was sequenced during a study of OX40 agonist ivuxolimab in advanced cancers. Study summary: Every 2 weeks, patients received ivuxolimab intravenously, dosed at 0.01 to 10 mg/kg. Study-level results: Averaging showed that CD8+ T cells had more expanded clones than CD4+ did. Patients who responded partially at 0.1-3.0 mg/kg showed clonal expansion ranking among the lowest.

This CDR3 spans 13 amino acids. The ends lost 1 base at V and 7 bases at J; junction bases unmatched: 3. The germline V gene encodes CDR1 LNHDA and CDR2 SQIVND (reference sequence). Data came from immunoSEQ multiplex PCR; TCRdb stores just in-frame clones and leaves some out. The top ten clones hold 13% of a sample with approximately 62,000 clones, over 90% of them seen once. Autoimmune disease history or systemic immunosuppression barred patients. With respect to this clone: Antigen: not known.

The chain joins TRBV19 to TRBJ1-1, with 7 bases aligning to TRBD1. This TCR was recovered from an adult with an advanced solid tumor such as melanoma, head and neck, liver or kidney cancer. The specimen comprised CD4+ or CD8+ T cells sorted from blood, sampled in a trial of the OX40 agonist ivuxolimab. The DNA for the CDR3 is TGTGCCAGTAGTATAGTCTGGGACAGTGAAGCTTTCTTT. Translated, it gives CASSIVWDSEAFF.